This TCR beta chain was sequenced during a study of tumor-infiltrating lymphocytes in primary liver carcinoma. For the study at large: Tumor staging was T1-T3 N0M0; sizes spanned roughly 4.2 to 11 cm across. Notes on the study in general: Tumor specimens were characterized by a significantly higher top-250-clone fraction than blood (p = 0.039). Whereas tumor region pairs overlapped more, tumor-adjacent and tumor-blood pairs overlapped less.

The template, approximately 500 ng total RNA, yielded TCR beta cDNA made with a constant-region primer. Libraries covering TCR beta were generated through three nested multiplex PCR rounds (using a slightly modified ARM-PCR). In the first two PCR rounds, TRBV1-TRBV30 forward primers were paired with a C-beta reverse primer, and each round lasted approximately 10 cycles. TCRdb reprocessed the multiplex PCR reads via MiXCR and lists one record per CDR3 protein. Here the sample spans just over 300,000 distinct CDR3 sequences, around 50% being singletons. Between the trimmed V and J ends, which lost 6 bases and 5 bases, there was a span of 14 bases. The CDR3 contains 14 residues. Unsorted whole blood supplied the RNA, and germline DNA was extracted too. As regards this clonotype: Its antigen remains unknown. A clone one base away is much larger, so this may be a read error.

The rearrangement links TRBV12-3 or TRBV12-4 to TRBJ2-1; no firm D call. The sample consisted of peripheral blood. The TCR sequence derives from a woman aged 25 to 39 with primary liver carcinoma and hepatitis B virus infection. The CDR3 sequence is CASRRTFGHNEQFF. The CDR3 bases are TGTGCCAGCAGACGGACCTTTGGCCACAATGAGCAGTTCTTC.